The 10 T cell receptor beta chains in this list originate from one sample, sequenced in a study of cytomegalovirus exposure and HLA in healthy donors (dated by TCRdb to between 2016 and 2019). Receptor amplification or capture employed the immunoSEQ multiplex PCR assay. The multiplex PCR relied on a mix of 60 forward primers for TCR Vbeta segments and 13 reverse primers for TCR Jbeta segments. TCRdb carries this immuneACCESS record with in-frame sequences only. Its versions omit some clonotypes, under half of them owing to an unresolved V gene in the studies checked, with the rest unexplained. The sample includes some 160,000 clones, with about 88% observed a single time. Over 1.5% of the sample comes from the top ten. Sequenced material: PBMCs. These TCRs come from a woman between 18 and 29 years old in good health and CMV-seronegative.

In its sample, this clone was seen a few times. The chain employs TRBV6-5 and TRBJ2-3; D is unresolved. CDR3 size: 14 residues. The V end lost 2 bases, the J end lost 2 bases, and 8 bases lay between the germline ends. Germline CDR1 is MNHEY and CDR2 is SVGAGI. The CDR3 DNA is TGTGCCAGCAGTTACGGCACCTTCACAGATACGCAGTATTTT. Translating it yields CASSYGTFTDTQYF.

The rearrangement links TRBV11-2 to TRBJ2-7, with 8 bases matching TRBD2. V gave up 6 bases and J gave up 2 bases; unmatched junction bases: 12. CDR1 and CDR2 from the germline V gene are SGHAT and FQNNGV. The CDR3 covers 16 residues. CDR3 coding DNA: TGTGCCAGCAGATCCCCGGGGGGGGGCCCGCCCTACGAGCAGTACTTC. Amino acid sequence: CASRSPGGGPPYEQYF.

The rearrangement links TRBV19 to TRBJ2-1; perhaps TRBD2 as D (5 bases). V was cut by 7 bases and J by 0 bases, with 13 bases left in between. Germline CDR1 LNHDA, CDR2 SQIVND (reference sequence). The CDR3 totals 15 residues. In DNA form, the CDR3 reads TGTGCCAGTATAGAGAGCGGAACCTCCTACAATGAGCAGTTCTTC. Translation: CASIESGTSYNEQFF.

The chain combines TRBV5-6 with TRBJ2-3; 9 bases agree with TRBD1. Germline trimming cut 6 bases from V and 4 bases from J; bases unmatched to any gene: 9. The CDR3 has 15 residues. The germline V gene has CDR1 SGHDT and CDR2 YYEEEE. CDR3 sequence reads: CASTPGQGRADTQYF. CDR3 nucleotides: TGTGCCAGCACACCGGGACAGGGCCGGGCAGATACGCAGTATTTT.

J is TRBJ2-1 and V is TRBV4-2, with TRBD2 matching 7 bases. V lost 2 bases and J lost 1; bases outside the gene matches: 11. This CDR3 region has 18 residues. Germline-derived CDR1 and CDR2 are LGHNA and YNFKEQ. CDR3 nucleotide sequence: TGTGCCAGCAGCCAAAATCCCCTAACTAGCGTTTCCTACAATGAGCAGTTCTTC. As protein: CASSQNPLTSVSYNEQFF.

Here the CDR3 reads CSGQTGALNTEAFF. DNA of the CDR3: TGCAGCGGGCAGACAGGGGCCTTGAACACTGAAGCTTTCTTT. J is TRBJ1-1 and V is TRBV29-1; 8 bases map to TRBD1. This CDR3 is built from 14 residues. The junction had 7 bases not matched to a gene; V was cut back by 7 bases and J by 0 bases. Germline values: CDR1 SQVTM, CDR2 ANQGSEA. The whole variable domain, remainder taken from reference TRBV29-1 and TRBJ1-1, is SAVISQKPSRDICQRGTSLTIQCQVDSQVTMMFWYRQQPGQSLTLIATANQGSEATYESGFVIDKFPISRPNLTFSTLTVSNMSPEDSSIYLCSGQTGALNTEAFFGQGTRLTVV.

This clone is termed medium-sized. The chain links TRBV6-1 to TRBJ2-1; a weak D match, TRBD2 (6 bases). The CDR3 contains 17 residues. V lost 2 bases, J lost 2 bases, and 16 bases lay in between. The germline V gene encodes CDR1 MNHNS and CDR2 SASEGT. DNA for the CDR3: TGTGCCAGCAGTGAAAAGGGCCCGGGGGACCCCTACAATGAGCAGTTCTTC. This codes for CASSEKGPGDPYNEQFF.

The chain carries TRBV29-1 and TRBJ2-3; 9 bases fit TRBD1. The CDR3 runs to 14 residues. Germline V gives CDR1 SQVTM, CDR2 ANQGSEA. The V segment lost 2 bases and the J segment 1 base; nucleotides outside the gene matches: 1. The DNA of the CDR3 is TGCAGCGTTGAAAGGGACAGGGGCACAGATACGCAGTATTTT. Protein: CSVERDRGTDTQYF.

V and J are TRBV7-6 and TRBJ2-3; a possible D gene is TRBD1 (5 bases). Germline V lookup: CDR1 SGHVS, CDR2 FNYEAQ. This CDR3 region has 15 residues. With 1 base removed from V and 5 bases from J, the gap between germline ends came to 13 bases. CDR3 nucleotides: TGTGCCAGCAGCTTAGGGTTCGAAAGGGGAGATACGCAGTATTTT. This translates into CASSLGFERGDTQYF.

This CDR3 reads CASSTRDSSYGYTF. The CDR3 DNA reads TGTGCCAGCAGCACCAGGGATTCAAGCTATGGCTACACCTTC. This rearrangement joins TRBV9 to TRBJ1-2, with a weak D call TRBD1 (5 bases). V lost 4 bases, J lost 4 bases, and 14 bases lay in between. Germline V gene lookup returns CDR1 SGDLS and CDR2 YYNGEE. The CDR3 sequence is 14 residues long.